This T cell receptor (beta chain) was observed in a study of HIV-infected patients and healthy controls. From germline, CDR1 is SEHNR and CDR2 FQNEAQ (reference sequence). Trimming removed 1 base at V and 5 bases at J, with 9 bases between. The CDR3 consists of 15 residues. TCRdb recomputed calls from the 5' RACE reads with MiXCR, one row per CDR3 protein. The sample lists around 58,000 distinct CDR3 sequences, roughly 19% occurring once. This clonotype was detected only a few times. Sequenced sample: CD4+ T cells from blood. The chain uses TRBV7-9 and TRBJ2-6; no clear D gene. The TCR originated in a human donor in good health. In DNA form, the CDR3 reads TGTGCCAGCAGCTTAGGTCACGTTAGGGCCAACGTCCTGACTTTC. It yields the protein CASSLGHVRANVLTF.